This T cell receptor beta chain appears in the sequencing data of a study of brain T cells in children with intractable seizures. Regarding this clone: Its antigen is not identified.

Time point indicated: blood from clinic visit 5 months post-surgery; TSC patient then seizure free. The sequenced cases were selected for having the highest brain T cell transcript signatures. Here immunoSEQ multiplex PCR was the method, and the copy in TCRdb shows in-frame clones only, minus some. The sample lists 340,000 or so clones; over 90% were seen once. CDR3 length equals 14 residues. Germline loops: CDR1 SGHKS, CDR2 YYEKEE (reference sequence). V was cut by 2 bases and J by 2 bases, with 10 bases left in between. Broader study findings: Absence of clones before surgery may stem from lower sequencing depth.

The sequenced sample was peripheral blood, obtained more than 4 months after surgery. The sequence derives from a boy in the first two years of life with tuberous sclerosis and intractable seizures. J is TRBJ2-5 and V is TRBV5-5; no reliable D call. CDR3: CASSFGRAQETQYF. DNA of the CDR3: TGTGCCAGCAGCTTTGGACGGGCTCAAGAGACCCAGTACTTC.